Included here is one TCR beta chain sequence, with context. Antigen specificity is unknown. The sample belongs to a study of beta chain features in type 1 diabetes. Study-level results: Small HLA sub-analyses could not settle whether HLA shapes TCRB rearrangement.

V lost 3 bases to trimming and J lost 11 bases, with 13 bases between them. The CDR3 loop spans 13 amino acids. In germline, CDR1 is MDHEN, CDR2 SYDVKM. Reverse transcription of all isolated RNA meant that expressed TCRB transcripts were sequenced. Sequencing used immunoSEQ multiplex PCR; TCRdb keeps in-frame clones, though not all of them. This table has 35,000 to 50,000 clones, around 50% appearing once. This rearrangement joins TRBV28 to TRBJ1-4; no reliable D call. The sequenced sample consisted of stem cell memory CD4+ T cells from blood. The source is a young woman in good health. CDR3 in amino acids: CASSFRRNGKLFF. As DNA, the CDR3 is TGTGCCAGCAGTTTTCGGAGAAATGGGAAACTGTTTTTT.